What follows describes a single T cell receptor (beta chain). Its target is unknown. The sample belongs to a study of blood T cells in healthy people across ages. Findings and limits, study-wide: Unsorted PBMCs ruled out conclusive naive versus antigen-experienced comparison.

Germline V lookup: CDR1 SNHLY, CDR2 FYNNEI. This CDR3 has 17 residues. A second PCR, run for roughly 7 to 12 cycles, used a sample-barcoded 5' primer plus a J-beta primer mix. Using its own MiXCR run on the 5' RACE reads, TCRdb lists one record per CDR3 protein. The table lists 1 million or so distinct CDR3 sequences, under 30% of them singletons, with approximately 0.75% in the top ten. This sample was shared with a second study, whose subject was T cells of mothers and their children.

The source material was blood. V usage is TRBV2 and J usage is TRBJ2-5, with TRBD1 identical over 7 bases. The DNA end lines up better with TRBJ2-1; the J call may be wrong. The clonotype originates from a girl aged 2 to 10 in good health. In DNA, the CDR3 is TGTGCCAGCAGCGATTTATTCCGGGACAGCCTACTGAATGAGCAGTTCTTC. It codes for CASSDLFRDSLLNEQFF.